This T cell receptor beta chain was sequenced for a study of blood T cell repertoires in COVID-19. Looked up from germline, CDR1 is GTSNPN and CDR2 is SVGIG (reference sequence). V was trimmed by 2 bases and J by 5 bases, leaving 10 bases between them. This CDR3 spans 13 amino acids. Sequencing was performed with immunoSEQ multiplex PCR; in TCRdb, only in-frame clones are kept and a portion is missing. The profile shows 250,000 to 300,000 clones, 80% to 90% of them singletons. The J gene is TRBJ1-5, the V gene TRBV30; D perhaps matches TRBD1 (5 bases). The receptor was derived from a woman aged 45 to 65 who had recovered from COVID-19. The sequenced sample consisted of PBMCs or T cells enriched from blood (not recorded which). In DNA form, the CDR3 reads TGTGCCTGGAGTTCAGGGCTGCATCAGCCCCAGCATTTT. It yields the protein CAWSSGLHQPQHF.